Sequencing of this T cell receptor beta chain was carried out in a study of shared clonotypes between healthy human individuals. General study results and limits: Rarefaction gave evidence that sorted-subset sequencing remained incomplete despite large depth. Memory subsets had estimated richness that was generally smaller than that of naive subsets. The represented genetic and exposure-history diversity was limited by the small number of donors.

As to this clone: Its matching antigen is unknown.

Profiling relied on immunoSEQ multiplex PCR, and the TCRdb table lists in-frame clones only, not all of them. The repertoire holds some 1,100,000 clones, with around 82% as singletons. The sequence was collected from a man between 18 and 29 years old in good health. Some clones in this sample may be carry-over from other donors' samples. The source material was memory CD4+ T cells from PBMCs. Subset noted: CD45RA-negative fraction.

The CDR3 coding sequence is TGTGCCAGCAGTTTACTCCGGCAAAACAATGAGCAGTTCTTC. Amino acids: CASSLLRQNNEQFF. This chain connects TRBV28 to TRBJ2-1; D uncertain. Germline V gene lookup returns CDR1 MDHEN and CDR2 SYDVKM. The CDR3 has 14 amino acids. V shed 2 bases and J shed 5 bases, with 10 bases lying between them.